This T cell receptor (beta chain) was recovered during a study of blood T cell repertoires in COVID-19. Turning to the study itself: Both acute and convalescent COVID-19 samples were obtained from the United States, Italy and Spain. Sources were T cells, B-cell-depleted T cells, or PBMCs; the material itself was cDNA or gDNA.

TCRdb's copy holds only in-frame clones and misses some; the assay was immunoSEQ multiplex PCR. The sample has more than 200,000 clones; 85% to 90% are singletons. From germline, CDR1 is SGHDT and CDR2 YYEEEE. CDR3 length: 17 amino acids. J gave up 4 bases and V 1 base, and 12 bases lay outside the gene matches. The study assigned cohorts using participant-reported clinical history. This chain connects TRBV5-6 to TRBJ2-5; 8 bases are shared with TRBD1. The sample consisted of PBMCs or T cells enriched from blood (not recorded which). The source of this sequence is a woman aged 25 to 39 with acute COVID-19. The CDR3 sequence is CASSLMGQERSGETQYF. The CDR3 DNA follows: TGTGCCAGCAGCTTGATGGGACAGGAAAGATCCGGAGAGACCCAGTACTTC.